The sequence of this T cell receptor beta chain was determined in a study of T cell repertoires in cytomegalovirus infection. TCRdb recomputed calls from the reads with MiXCR, one row per CDR3 protein. The data hold hundreds of thousands of distinct CDR3 sequences, with around 10% observed a single time. A note on this clonotype: One junction end does not reproduce the germline sequence, and a read error may be involved.

Germline V gene lookup returns CDR1 SEHNR and CDR2 FQNEAQ (reference sequence). The CDR3 consists of 14 residues. The origin of this receptor is a human donor in good health (CMV status not recorded). Some clones in this sample may be carry-over from other donors' samples. This chain joins TRBV7-9 and TRBJ1-3, with a tentative D call TRBD1 (5 bases). The material sequenced was PBMCs. CDR3 in amino acids: CASSGTKAGDTIYF. In DNA, the CDR3 is TGTGCCAGCAGCGGGACCAAGGCTGGAGACACCATATATTTT.